This TCR beta chain was identified during a study of CD8+CD57+ T cells in acquired aplastic anemia. The study profiled TCR beta VDJ and CDR3 using genomic DNA as template. MiXCR, run by TCRdb on the reads, gives a single entry per CDR3 protein. The repertoire consists of roughly 190,000 distinct CDR3 sequences, with around 47% occurring once and the leading ten covering around 9.7%. Patients picked for sequencing had shown CD8+CD57+ cell expansion detected by flow cytometry. This clonotype was recorded many times. Sequences were obtained from sorted CD4+, CD8+, or CD8+CD57+ T cells (not recorded which) from PBMCs. The sequence came from a human donor with aplastic anemia.

CDR3 bases: TGCAGCTCGCTAGTGCCGCGGGAGGGCCGCGAGACCCAGTACTTC. Encoded protein: CSSLVPREGRETQYF. The chain links TRBV29-1 to TRBJ2-5; 9 bases fit TRBD2. The trim removed 8 bases at V and 5 bases at J, leaving 15 bases unmatched. Germline values: CDR1 SQVTM, CDR2 ANQGSEA. The CDR3 has 15 residues.